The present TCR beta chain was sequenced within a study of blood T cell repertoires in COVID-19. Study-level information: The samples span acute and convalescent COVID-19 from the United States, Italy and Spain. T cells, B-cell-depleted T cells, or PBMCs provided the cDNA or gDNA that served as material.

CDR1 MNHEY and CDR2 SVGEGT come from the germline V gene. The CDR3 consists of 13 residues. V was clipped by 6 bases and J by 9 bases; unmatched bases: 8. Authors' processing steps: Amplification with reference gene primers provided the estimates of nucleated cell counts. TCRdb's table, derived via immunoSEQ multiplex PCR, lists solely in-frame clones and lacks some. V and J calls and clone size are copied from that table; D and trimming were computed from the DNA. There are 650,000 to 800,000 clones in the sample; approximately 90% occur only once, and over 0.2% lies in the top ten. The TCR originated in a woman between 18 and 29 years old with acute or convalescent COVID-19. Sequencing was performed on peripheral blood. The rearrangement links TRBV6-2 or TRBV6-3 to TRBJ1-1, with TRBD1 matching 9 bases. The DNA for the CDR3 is TGTGCCAGCAGCCCTGGACAGGGGTTTAAAGCTTTCTTT. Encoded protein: CASSPGQGFKAFF.